These 29 T cell receptor beta chains came from one sample sequenced in a study of lymphopenia after photon versus proton radiotherapy. Sequencing used immunoSEQ multiplex PCR; TCRdb keeps in-frame clones, though not all of them. Of about 12,000 clones listed, 89% are singletons. Sequencing was performed on peripheral blood, taken from a patient treated with proton-based radiotherapy. These receptors all stem from a man between 60 and 70 years old with pancreatic cancer.

The chain recombines TRBV28 with TRBJ2-2; tentative D call: TRBD1 (6 bases). CDR1 is MDHEN, CDR2 SYDVKM, per germline. CDR3 length: 20 residues. V dropped 3 bases and J dropped 6 bases, with 29 bases sitting between them. CDR3 coding DNA: TGTGCCAGCAGTTTTGCAGTGCTAAAAGAACAACAGGGCGGCGCCGGGGAGCTGTTTTTT. This codes for CASSFAVLKEQQGGAGELFF.

The chain carries TRBV28 and TRBJ2-2; a weak D match, TRBD2 (6 bases). CDR3 length: 15 residues. V lost 5 bases to trimming and J lost 10 bases, with 20 bases between them. The germline V gene encodes CDR1 MDHEN and CDR2 SYDVKM. CDR3 in amino acids: CASSPPGGISSELFF. The CDR3 nucleotides are TGTGCCAGCAGTCCCCCCGGCGGGATAAGCTCGGAGCTGTTTTTT.

This chain uses TRBV2 with TRBJ1-6, with a tentative D call TRBD1 (6 bases). V lost 2 bases and J 9 bases, leaving 14 bases between the germline ends. Germline V gives CDR1 SNHLY, CDR2 FYNNEI. The CDR3 is 15 residues long. CDR3 sequence reads: CASSEMSTGASPLHF. CDR3 DNA: TGTGCCAGCAGTGAAATGTCCACGGGGGCTTCACCCCTCCACTTT.

The chain recombines TRBV30 with TRBJ2-5; 9 bases match TRBD1. The CDR3 is 14 amino acids. The trim removed 5 bases at V and 9 bases at J, leaving 13 bases unmatched. The germline V gene has CDR1 GTSNPN and CDR2 SVGIG (reference sequence). The CDR3 sequence is CAWAGQGTFGAQYF. The DNA for the CDR3 is TGTGCCTGGGCTGGACAGGGGACGTTCGGGGCCCAGTACTTC.

The rearrangement uses TRBV28 and TRBJ1-1; 10 positions match TRBD1. Germline CDR1 and CDR2: MDHEN and SYDVKM. The CDR3 is made up of 14 amino acids. The junction had 9 bases not matched to a gene; V was cut back by 10 bases and J by 4 bases. In nucleotides, the CDR3 is TGTGCCATCCGGGACAGGGGCATTTTCACTGAAGCTTTCTTT. Protein sequence: CAIRDRGIFTEAFF. Drawing the rest from reference TRBV28 and TRBJ1-1, the complete variable domain is DVKVTQSSRYLVKRTGEKVFLECVQDMDHENMFWYRQDPGLGLRLIYFSYDVKMKEKGDIPEGYSVSREKKERFSLILESASTNQTSMYLCAIRDRGIFTEAFFGQGTRLTVV.

V and J are TRBV5-8 and TRBJ2-7; a possible D gene is TRBD1 (5 bases). V was shortened by 0 bases and J by 2 bases, with 9 bases between the two germline ends. The CDR3 is 14 residues long. Germline CDR1 SGHTS, CDR2 YDEGEE. This CDR3 is CASSLGTMPYEQYF. The CDR3 DNA sequence: TGTGCCAGCAGCTTGGGGACAATGCCCTACGAGCAGTACTTC. Full variable domain (missing parts from reference TRBV5-8 and TRBJ2-7): EAGVTQSPTHLIKTRGQQATLRCSPISGHTSVYWYQQALGLGLQFLLWYDEGEERNRGNFPPRFSGRQFPNYSSELNVNALELEDSALYLCASSLGTMPYEQYFGPGTRLTVT.

J is TRBJ1-1 and V is TRBV27; no clear D. Looked up from germline, CDR1 is MNHEY and CDR2 is SMNVEV (reference sequence). Trimming took off 6 bases at V and 1 base at J, with 9 bases between the two ends. CDR3 length: 13 residues. CDR3 coding DNA: TGTGCCAGCAGACTTACGCAGAACACTGAAGCTTTCTTT. Protein: CASRLTQNTEAFF.

J is TRBJ2-5 and V is TRBV25-1; 9 bases line up with TRBD1. This CDR3 contains 15 residues. V lost 5 bases and J lost 4; bases outside the gene matches: 8. CDR1 MGHDK and CDR2 SYGVNS come from the germline V gene. The CDR3 DNA reads TGTGCCAGCAGTACCCCGACAGGGGGGGTAGAGACCCAGTACTTC. Protein: CASSTPTGGVETQYF.

V and J are TRBV10-3 and TRBJ2-1, with D unclear. This CDR3 is 11 amino acids long. Trimming stripped 4 bases from V and 7 bases from J, with 5 bases between. The germline V gene encodes CDR1 ENHRY and CDR2 SYGVKD. CDR3 DNA sequence: TGTGCCATCAGTGGAAGAAATGAGCAGTTCTTC. This translates into CAISGRNEQFF.

The chain uses TRBV6-6 and TRBJ2-7, with D unresolved. The V gene lost 6 bases and the J gene lost 2 bases, with 11 bases spanning the gap. CDR1 is MNHNY, CDR2 SVGAGI, per germline (reference sequence). CDR3 size: 13 residues. The CDR3 is CASSALPAYEQYF. In nucleotides, the CDR3 is TGTGCCAGCAGCGCCCTCCCTGCCTACGAGCAGTACTTC.

This chain joins TRBV10-1 and TRBJ1-3, with 8 bases identical to TRBD1. Losses at the gene ends were 4 bases for V and 2 bases for J; bases not matched to a gene: 7. Germline V lookup: CDR1 WNHNN, CDR2 SYGVQD (reference sequence). This CDR3 comprises 16 residues. The CDR3 here is CASSGGTGGTGNTIYF. CDR3 nucleotides: TGCGCCAGCAGTGGTGGGACAGGAGGAACTGGAAACACCATATATTTT.

The gene calls are TRBV28 and TRBJ1-5; no reliable D call. Germline V lookup: CDR1 MDHEN, CDR2 SYDVKM. Trimming took off 5 bases at V and 9 bases at J, with 11 bases between the two ends. The CDR3 consists of 12 residues. CDR3: CASSPPRGPQHF. CDR3 nucleotides: TGTGCCAGCAGTCCCCCACGTGGGCCCCAGCATTTT. The complete variable domain, with remaining parts taken from reference TRBV28 and TRBJ1-5, reads DVKVTQSSRYLVKRTGEKVFLECVQDMDHENMFWYRQDPGLGLRLIYFSYDVKMKEKGDIPEGYSVSREKKERFSLILESASTNQTSMYLCASSPPRGPQHFGDGTRLSIL.

The V call is TRBV4-1, the J call TRBJ2-1; D remains unclear. The ends were cut back, 3 bases at V and 4 bases at J, with 7 bases in the middle. This CDR3 is built from 13 residues. CDR1 is MGHRA and CDR2 is YSYEKL in the germline V gene. The CDR3, as DNA: TGCGCCAGCAGCCAGTCGCAGTACAATGAGCAGTTCTTC. It encodes CASSQSQYNEQFF.

The rearrangement joins TRBV5-1 to TRBJ2-3; TRBD1 or TRBD2 may be the D gene (5 bases each). V was pared by 4 bases and J by 0 bases, with 9 bases between. The CDR3 totals 14 residues. The germline V gene encodes CDR1 SGHRS and CDR2 YFSETQ. The CDR3 region has the DNA TGCGCCAGCAGCCCGTGGGACAGCACAGATACGCAGTATTTT. It codes for CASSPWDSTDTQYF.

This clone has a single count. The genes are TRBV7-2 and TRBJ1-1; weak D call: TRBD1 (5 bases). Germline V gene sequence: CDR1 SGHTA, CDR2 FQGNSA. Trimming removed 5 bases from V and 1 base from J, with 14 bases in between. CDR3 length equals 15 residues. CDR3 loop: CASSPFQGPNTEAFF. The CDR3 nucleotides read TGTGCCAGCAGCCCGTTCCAGGGTCCGAACACTGAAGCTTTCTTT.

The chain uses TRBV6-5 and TRBJ2-1, with 7 positions matching TRBD2. The germline gives CDR1 MNHEY, CDR2 SVGAGI. The V segment lost 5 bases and the J segment 14 bases; nucleotides outside the gene matches: 18. CDR3 length: 15 amino acids. The CDR3 coding sequence is TGTGCCAGCAGTCCCCGATCGGCGGAGCGGGAATCGAAGTTCTTC. This encodes CASSPRSAERESKFF.

This chain joins TRBV6-5 and TRBJ2-7; the D gene could be TRBD1 or TRBD2 (5 bases each). Germline CDR1 and CDR2: MNHEY and SVGAGI. Trimming took 6 bases from V and 2 from J, leaving 11 bases between them. The CDR3 loop spans 13 amino acids. The CDR3 bases are TGTGCCAGCAGCATGGGACGGGCCTACGAGCAGTACTTC. It encodes CASSMGRAYEQYF.

The chain has TRBV9 and TRBJ1-1; D is uncertain. The CDR3 has 16 residues. Per germline, CDR1 SGDLS and CDR2 YYNGEE. Trimming pared 0 bases from V and 1 base from J, leaving 13 bases between. The CDR3 nucleotides read TGTGCCAGCAGCGTAGGCCCCGCAGTAGAGAACACTGAAGCTTTCTTT. Translation: CASSVGPAVENTEAFF.

The rearrangement links TRBV6-5 to TRBJ2-7; no reliable D call. With 0 bases removed from V and 0 bases from J, the gap between germline ends came to 9 bases. Per the germline V gene, CDR1 is MNHEY and CDR2 is SVGAGI. This CDR3 is 15 amino acids long. The CDR3 loop is CASSYSVDGSYEQYF. The CDR3 coding sequence is TGTGCCAGCAGTTACTCGGTTGACGGCTCCTACGAGCAGTACTTC.

The V gene is TRBV29-1, the J gene TRBJ2-5; D not resolved. Germline assignment: CDR1 SQVTM and CDR2 ANQGSEA. The CDR3 contains 13 residues. V lost 2 bases and J lost 5, with 12 bases in between. This CDR3 is CSVETPPGETQYF. The CDR3 nucleotides read TGCAGCGTTGAAACCCCCCCGGGCGAGACCCAGTACTTC.

CDR3 sequence reads: CASGNFFPGRANQFF. CDR3 in DNA: TGTGCCAGCGGTAATTTTTTTCCGGGACGCGCTAATCAGTTCTTC. The chain uses TRBV28 and TRBJ2-1, with D perhaps matching TRBD1 or TRBD2 (5 bases each). The ends were cut back, 8 bases at V and 13 bases at J, with 27 bases in the middle. CDR1 and CDR2 from the germline V gene are MDHEN and SYDVKM. This CDR3 is built from 15 residues.

The rearrangement uses TRBV12-5 and TRBJ1-1; maybe TRBD1 (5 bases). Germline V gives CDR1 LGHNT, CDR2 FRNRAP. The V gene lost 7 bases and the J gene lost 2 bases, with 11 bases spanning the gap. The CDR3 is made up of 13 amino acids. The chain's CDR3 is CASEGVGNTEAFF. DNA of the CDR3: TGTGCTAGTGAAGGGGTGGGAAACACTGAAGCTTTCTTT.

The chain combines TRBV11-3 with TRBJ2-7, with D uncertain. Germline V gene data show CDR1 as SGHNT and CDR2 as YENEEA. V lost 6 bases and J lost 0, with 6 bases in between. The CDR3 runs to 12 residues. CDR3 sequence (DNA): TGTGCCAGCAGGGCCGACTCCTACGAGCAGTACTTC. This codes for CASRADSYEQYF.

The CDR3 DNA follows: TGTGCCAGCAGCTTAGGGGACAGGGGGGCCTACGAGCAGTACTTC. It codes for CASSLGDRGAYEQYF. The chain combines TRBV7-2 with TRBJ2-7, with 11 bases matching TRBD1. Trimming at V came to 1 base and at J to 2 bases, leaving 1 base not matched to a gene. In germline, CDR1 is SGHTA, CDR2 FQGNSA. The CDR3 totals 15 residues.

This chain uses TRBV4-1 with TRBJ1-4; 8 nucleotides line up with TRBD1. The CDR3 is made up of 17 amino acids. Germline lookup yields CDR1 MGHRA and CDR2 YSYEKL. J was trimmed by 7 bases and V by 2 bases; bases with no gene match: 12. DNA of the CDR3: TGCGCCAGCAGCCAAACAGCCGAGGCAGGGGGCTTTGAAAAACTGTTTTTT. Its translation: CASSQTAEAGGFEKLFF.

The chain uses TRBV25-1 and TRBJ1-5; D uncertain. Germline CDR1 and CDR2: MGHDK and SYGVNS. Between the trimmed V and J ends, which lost 2 bases and 7 bases, there was a span of 12 bases. The CDR3 runs 14 residues. CDR3: CASSEEGKEQPQHF. In DNA, the CDR3 is TGTGCCAGCAGTGAAGAGGGAAAAGAGCAGCCCCAGCATTTT.

Here the CDR3 reads CASSLDGTYEQYF. The CDR3 DNA is TGTGCCAGCAGCCTTGACGGAACCTACGAGCAGTACTTC. The chain couples TRBV5-5 to TRBJ2-7, with D unclear. CDR1 is SGHKS, CDR2 YYEKEE, per germline (reference sequence). The CDR3 contains 13 residues. V dropped 4 bases and J dropped 2 bases, with 10 bases sitting between them.

The chain couples TRBV19 to TRBJ2-7, with D perhaps assigned TRBD1 or TRBD2 (8 bases each). Trimming shortened V by 4 bases and J by 6 bases, and 28 bases separated the two germline ends. Germline CDR1 and CDR2: LNHDA and SQIVND (reference sequence). CDR3 length equals 18 residues. CDR3 DNA: TGTGCCAGTAGTACGGACAGGGACTGGGCGGGAGGAGGTTCCGAGCAGTACTTC. Its translation is CASSTDRDWAGGGSEQYF.

This sequence joins TRBV28 and TRBJ2-2, with TRBD2 matching 8 bases. J was trimmed by 0 bases and V by 6 bases; bases with no gene match: 6. Germline-derived CDR1 and CDR2 are MDHEN and SYDVKM. The CDR3 sequence is 16 residues long. The CDR3 DNA is TGTGCCAGCAGCTTGCATAGCGGGGCGAACACCGGGGAGCTGTTTTTT. This encodes CASSLHSGANTGELFF.